A selection of T cell receptor beta chains follows, all from one sample in a study of blood T cell repertoires in COVID-19. Profiled with immunoSEQ multiplex PCR; TCRdb holds only in-frame clones, not every one. The sample lists about 84,000 clones; about 70% were seen once. Sequencing used peripheral blood. The receptors derive from a man aged 50 to 60 with active or convalescent COVID-19. Both conserved end residues are part of each CDR3. Fields, in order: D gene, clone size, J gene, V gene, CDR3 DNA, CDR3 protein. A D gene is named only where the DNA matches it firmly. Some rows mark clone size as missing; the rest say once, few, many or name a class of expanded clone.

TRBD1,-,TRBJ1-2,TRBV2,TGTGCCAGCGGAAGAGCCGGGACAGGGAAGACCTTC,CASGRAGTGKTF
TRBD2,-,TRBJ2-3,TRBV5-4,TGTGCCAGCAGCTTGACTAGCGGGGTCCAGGATACGCAGTATTTT,CASSLTSGVQDTQYF
-,-,TRBJ2-1,TRBV19,TGTGCCAGTAGTTTCCCCGGGAAGAATGAGCAGTTCTTC,CASSFPGKNEQFF
-,few,TRBJ1-5,TRBV6-4,TGTGCCAGCAGTGGTCCCAGGGGAAGCAATCAGCCCCAGCATTTT,CASSGPRGSNQPQHF
TRBD2,few,TRBJ2-7,TRBV10-3,TGTGCCATCAGTCCACGACTAGCGGGGCCTCTGGGGCAGTACTTC,CAISPRLAGPLGQYF
-,-,TRBJ2-3,TRBV11-2,TGTGCCAGCAGCTTTCTAGGGGTTAACACAGATACGCAGTATTTT,CASSFLGVNTDTQYF
-,-,TRBJ1-2,TRBV2,TGTGCCAGCAGTCCAGACAGTAACTATGGCTACACCTTC,CASSPDSNYGYTF
-,once,TRBJ2-3,TRBV6-5,TGTGCCAGCGGGTTTGAGGCCTCGGATACGCAGTATTTT,CASGFEASDTQYF
-,-,TRBJ2-1,TRBV4-2,TGTGCCAGCAGCCGAACCCCCGAGGGAGGGGGGACCTACAATGAGCAGTTCTTC,CASSRTPEGGGTYNEQFF
-,-,TRBJ2-5,TRBV9,TGTGCCAGCAGCGTAGCTGCCGGGGTAGAGGGAGAGACCCAGTACTTC,CASSVAAGVEGETQYF
-,few,TRBJ2-7,TRBV27,TGTGCCAGCAGTACCGGAGAGGAGCAGTACTTC,CASSTGEEQYF
-,-,TRBJ1-5,TRBV24-1,TGTGCCACCCAGGATGGCAGAAGGTTCAATCAGCCCCAGCATTTT,CATQDGRRFNQPQHF
-,few,TRBJ1-2,TRBV19,TGTGCCAGTAGTATTCTAGACTCCGGCCTCAACTATGGCTACACCTTC,CASSILDSGLNYGYTF
-,-,TRBJ1-3,TRBV6-5,TGTGCCAGCCACACCCTCTCTGGAAACACCATATATTTT,CASHTLSGNTIYF
-,-,TRBJ1-4,TRBV7-8,TGTGCCAGCAGCCGGGACAATAATGAAAAACTGTTTTTT,CASSRDNNEKLFF
-,-,TRBJ1-2,TRBV5-1,TGCGCCAGCAGCTTGGGTGCAGAGGGGACATATCATGGCTACACCTTC,CASSLGAEGTYHGYTF